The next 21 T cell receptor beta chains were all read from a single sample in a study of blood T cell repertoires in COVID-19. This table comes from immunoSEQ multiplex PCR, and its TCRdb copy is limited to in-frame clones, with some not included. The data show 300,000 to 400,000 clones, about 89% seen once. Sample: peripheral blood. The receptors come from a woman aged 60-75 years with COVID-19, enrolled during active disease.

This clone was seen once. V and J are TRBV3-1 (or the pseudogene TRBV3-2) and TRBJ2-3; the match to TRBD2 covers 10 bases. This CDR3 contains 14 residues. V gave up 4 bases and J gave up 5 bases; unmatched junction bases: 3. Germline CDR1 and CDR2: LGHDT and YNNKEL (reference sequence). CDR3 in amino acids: CASSPSGGGDTQYF. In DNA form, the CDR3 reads TGTGCCAGCAGCCCTAGCGGGGGAGGAGATACGCAGTATTTT.

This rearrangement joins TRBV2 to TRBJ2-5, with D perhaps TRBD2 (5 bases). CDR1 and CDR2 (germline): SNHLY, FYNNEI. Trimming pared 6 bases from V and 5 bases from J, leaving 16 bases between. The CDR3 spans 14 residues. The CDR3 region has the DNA TGTGCCAGCAGGCGGACTCTAAGTAGCGAGACCCAGTACTTC. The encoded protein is CASRRTLSSETQYF.

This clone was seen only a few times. The CDR3 DNA reads as TGTGCCAGCAGCTTAGAGGGGGGGTTTGTCGAAAAACTGTTTTTT. It encodes CASSLEGGFVEKLFF. V and J are TRBV7-2 and TRBJ1-4; possible D gene TRBD1, 6 bases. The CDR3 runs 15 residues. Trimming removed 1 base at V and 8 bases at J, with 14 bases between. Germline-derived CDR1 and CDR2 are SGHTA and FQGNSA.

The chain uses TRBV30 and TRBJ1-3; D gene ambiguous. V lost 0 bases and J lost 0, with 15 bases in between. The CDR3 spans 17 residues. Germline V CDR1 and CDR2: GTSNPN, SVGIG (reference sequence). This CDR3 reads CAWSVGKMTISGNTIYF. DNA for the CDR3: TGTGCCTGGAGTGTTGGGAAAATGACTATCTCTGGAAACACCATATATTTT.

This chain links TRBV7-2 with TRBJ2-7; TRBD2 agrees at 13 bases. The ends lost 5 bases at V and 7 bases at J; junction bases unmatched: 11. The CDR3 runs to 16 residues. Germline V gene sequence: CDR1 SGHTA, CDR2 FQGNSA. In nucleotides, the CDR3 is TGTGCCAGCAGCCTTAGAGGGACTAGCGGGGAGTGGGAGCAGTACTTC. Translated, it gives CASSLRGTSGEWEQYF.

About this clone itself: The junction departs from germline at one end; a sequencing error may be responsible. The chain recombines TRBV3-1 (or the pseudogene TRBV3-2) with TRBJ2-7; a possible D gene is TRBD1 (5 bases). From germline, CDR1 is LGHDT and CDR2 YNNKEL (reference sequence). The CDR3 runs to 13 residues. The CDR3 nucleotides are TGTGCCAGCACCCAAAGGGGCGTCTACGAGCAGTACTTC. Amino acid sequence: CASTQRGVYEQYF.

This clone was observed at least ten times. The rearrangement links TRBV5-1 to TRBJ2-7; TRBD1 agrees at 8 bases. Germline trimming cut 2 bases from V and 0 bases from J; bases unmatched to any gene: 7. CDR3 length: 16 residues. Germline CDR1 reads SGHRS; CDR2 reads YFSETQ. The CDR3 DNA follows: TGCGCCAGCAGCTTCCGAGGACAGGGAGACTCCTACGAGCAGTACTTC. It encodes CASSFRGQGDSYEQYF.

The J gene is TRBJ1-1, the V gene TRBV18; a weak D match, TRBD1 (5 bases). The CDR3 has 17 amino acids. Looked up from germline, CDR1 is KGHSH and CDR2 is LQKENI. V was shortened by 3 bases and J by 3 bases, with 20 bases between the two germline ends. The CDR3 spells CASSPSALGAWDTEAFF. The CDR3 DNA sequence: TGTGCCAGCTCACCCTCCGCCTTAGGGGCGTGGGACACTGAAGCTTTCTTT.

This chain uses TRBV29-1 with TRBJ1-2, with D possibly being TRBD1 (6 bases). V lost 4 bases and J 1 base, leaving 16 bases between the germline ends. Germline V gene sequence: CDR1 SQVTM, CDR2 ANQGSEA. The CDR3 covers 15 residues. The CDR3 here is CSVVATGTHNYGYTF. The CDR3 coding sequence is TGCAGCGTTGTAGCAACCGGGACACATAACTATGGCTACACCTTC.

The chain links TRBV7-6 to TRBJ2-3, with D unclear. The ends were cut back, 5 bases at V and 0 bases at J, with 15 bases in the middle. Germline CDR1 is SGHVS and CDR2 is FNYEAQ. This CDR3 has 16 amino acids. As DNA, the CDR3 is TGTGCCAGCAGCACGACCAAGGAACAGAGCACAGATACGCAGTATTTT. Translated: CASSTTKEQSTDTQYF.

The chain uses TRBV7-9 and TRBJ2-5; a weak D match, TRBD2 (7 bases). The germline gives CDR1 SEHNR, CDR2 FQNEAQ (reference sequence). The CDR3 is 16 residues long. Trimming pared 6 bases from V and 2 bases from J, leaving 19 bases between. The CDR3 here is CASRRGYGGPQETQYF. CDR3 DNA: TGTGCCAGCAGGAGGGGGTACGGGGGGCCACAAGAGACCCAGTACTTC.

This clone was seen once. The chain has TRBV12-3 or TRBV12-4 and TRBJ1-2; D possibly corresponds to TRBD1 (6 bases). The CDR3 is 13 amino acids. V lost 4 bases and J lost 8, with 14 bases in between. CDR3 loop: CASSSGTRRGYTF. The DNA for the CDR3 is TGTGCCAGCAGTTCCGGGACAAGAAGGGGCTACACCTTC.

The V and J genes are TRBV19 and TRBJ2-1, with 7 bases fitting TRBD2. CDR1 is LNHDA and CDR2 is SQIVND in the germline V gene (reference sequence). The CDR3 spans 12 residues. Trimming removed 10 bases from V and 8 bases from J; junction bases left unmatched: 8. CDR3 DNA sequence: TGTGCCACGACCCGAGGGAGGGATGAGCAGTTCTTC. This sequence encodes CATTRGRDEQFF.

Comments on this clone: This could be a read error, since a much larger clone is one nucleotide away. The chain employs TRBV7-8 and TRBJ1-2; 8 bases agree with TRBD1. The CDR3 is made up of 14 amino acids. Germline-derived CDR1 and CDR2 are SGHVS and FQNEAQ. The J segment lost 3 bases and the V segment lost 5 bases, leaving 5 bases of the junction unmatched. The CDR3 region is CASSPGQVDYGYTF. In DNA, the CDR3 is TGTGCCAGCAGCCCGGGACAGGTGGACTATGGCTACACCTTC.

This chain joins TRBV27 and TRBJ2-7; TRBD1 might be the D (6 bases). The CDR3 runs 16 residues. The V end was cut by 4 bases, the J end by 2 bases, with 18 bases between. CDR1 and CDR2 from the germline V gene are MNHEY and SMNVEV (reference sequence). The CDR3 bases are TGTGCCAGCAGTTCGGATTGGACAGAAGGAACCTACGAGCAGTACTTC. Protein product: CASSSDWTEGTYEQYF.

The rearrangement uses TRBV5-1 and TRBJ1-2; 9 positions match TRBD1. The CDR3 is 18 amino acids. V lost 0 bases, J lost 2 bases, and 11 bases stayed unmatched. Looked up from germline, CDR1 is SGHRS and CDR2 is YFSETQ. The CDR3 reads CASSLAPWLDRGNYGYTF. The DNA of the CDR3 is TGCGCCAGCAGCTTGGCCCCCTGGCTGGACAGGGGCAACTATGGCTACACCTTC.

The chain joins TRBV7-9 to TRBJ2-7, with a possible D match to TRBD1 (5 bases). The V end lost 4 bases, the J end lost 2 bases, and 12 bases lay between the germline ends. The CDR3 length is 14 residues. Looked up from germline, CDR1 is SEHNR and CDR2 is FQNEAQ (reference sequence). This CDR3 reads CASSSPRQTYEQYF. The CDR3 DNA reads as TGTGCCAGCAGCTCTCCCCGACAGACCTACGAGCAGTACTTC.

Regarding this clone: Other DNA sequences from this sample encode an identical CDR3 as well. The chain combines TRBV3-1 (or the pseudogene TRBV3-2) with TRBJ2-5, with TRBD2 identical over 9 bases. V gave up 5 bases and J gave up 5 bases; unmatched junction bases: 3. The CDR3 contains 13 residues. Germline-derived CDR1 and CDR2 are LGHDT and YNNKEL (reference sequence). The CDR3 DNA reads TGTGCCAGCAGCTTAGCGGGGGCCGAGACCCAGTACTTC. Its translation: CASSLAGAETQYF.

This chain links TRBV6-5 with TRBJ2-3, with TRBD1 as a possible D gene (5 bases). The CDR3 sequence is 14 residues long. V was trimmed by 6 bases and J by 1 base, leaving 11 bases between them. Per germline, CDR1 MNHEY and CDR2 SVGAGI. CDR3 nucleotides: TGTGCCAGCAGCCTACAGGACCGCACAGATACGCAGTATTTT. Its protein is CASSLQDRTDTQYF.

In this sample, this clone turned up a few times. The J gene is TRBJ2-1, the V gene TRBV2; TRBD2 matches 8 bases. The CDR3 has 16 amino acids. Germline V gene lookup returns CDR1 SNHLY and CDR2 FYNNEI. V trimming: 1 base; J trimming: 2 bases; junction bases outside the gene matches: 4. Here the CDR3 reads CASSEGAGVAYNEQFF. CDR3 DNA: TGTGCCAGCAGTGAAGGAGCGGGGGTAGCCTACAATGAGCAGTTCTTC.

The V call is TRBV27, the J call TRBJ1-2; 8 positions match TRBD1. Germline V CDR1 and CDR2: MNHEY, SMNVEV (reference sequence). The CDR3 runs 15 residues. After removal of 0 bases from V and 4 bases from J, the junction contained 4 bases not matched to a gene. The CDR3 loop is CASSLSQGATYGYTF. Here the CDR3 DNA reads TGTGCCAGCAGTTTATCGCAGGGGGCTACCTATGGCTACACCTTC.